The 9 T cell receptor beta chains below come from one sample, sequenced in a study of blood T cell repertoires in COVID-19. Sequenced by immunoSEQ multiplex PCR; TCRdb stores in-frame clones only, minus some. The repertoire holds 350,000 to 450,000 clones, with about 89% as singletons. Sequences were obtained from peripheral blood. The source of these receptors is a woman aged 60-75 years with COVID-19, enrolled during active disease.

CDR3 sequence (DNA): TGTGCCAGCGCCCTATTCAATGACAAAGGGGGCTCCAATAGTGGCTACACCTTC. This translates into CASALFNDKGGSNSGYTF. The chain combines TRBV7-3 with TRBJ1-2, with 7 bases fitting TRBD1. Unmatched junction bases numbered 25, after V lost 8 bases and J lost 7 bases. CDR1 is SGHTA and CDR2 is FQGTGA in the germline V gene. The CDR3 is 18 residues long.

V is TRBV10-3 and J is TRBJ2-7, with 9 bases lining up with TRBD1. The CDR3 is 13 residues long. CDR1 is ENHRY, CDR2 SYGVKD, per germline. J gave up 5 bases and V 10 bases, and 9 bases lay outside the gene matches. The CDR3 sequence: CATRQGGGNEQYF. The CDR3 nucleotides are TGTGCCACCCGACAGGGGGGTGGCAACGAGCAGTACTTC.

The J gene is TRBJ1-5, the V gene TRBV18, with D possibly TRBD1 on 5 matching bases. The germline V gene has CDR1 KGHSH and CDR2 LQKENI. This CDR3 comprises 14 residues. V was shortened by 3 bases and J by 2 bases, with 8 bases between the two germline ends. This chain's CDR3 is CASSPGRGNQPQHF. In DNA, the CDR3 is TGTGCCAGCTCACCCGGCAGGGGCAATCAGCCCCAGCATTTT.

The rearrangement joins TRBV5-6 to TRBJ1-2, with 8 bases that match TRBD1. The ends lost 4 bases at V and 6 bases at J; junction bases unmatched: 14. CDR3 length: 16 amino acids. Germline-derived CDR1 and CDR2 are SGHDT and YYEEEE. This CDR3 reads CASSQTDRGGFDGYTF. The CDR3 DNA sequence: TGTGCCAGCAGCCAGACTGACAGGGGAGGTTTTGATGGCTACACCTTC.

The chain links TRBV19 to TRBJ1-1; 10 nucleotides align to TRBD1. Germline V gives CDR1 LNHDA, CDR2 SQIVND (reference sequence). This CDR3 comprises 14 residues. The V gene end was trimmed by 7 bases and the J gene end by 6 bases; junction bases not matched to a gene: 8. CDR3 coding DNA: TGTGCCAGTAAAAGGGACAGGGGACGCGCTGAAGCTTTCTTT. As protein: CASKRDRGRAEAFF. The full variable domain, rest sourced from reference TRBV19 and TRBJ1-1, is DGGITQSPKYLFRKEGQNVTLSCEQNLNHDAMYWYRQDPGQGLRLIYYSQIVNDFQKGDIAEGYSVSREKKESFPLTVTSAQKNPTAFYLCASKRDRGRAEAFFGQGTRLTVV.

The chain links TRBV19 to TRBJ1-2; TRBD1 might be the D (5 bases). V was cut by 3 bases and J by 7 bases, with 12 bases left in between. Per germline, CDR1 LNHDA and CDR2 SQIVND (reference sequence). The CDR3 length is 13 residues. In nucleotides, the CDR3 is TGTGCCAGTAGTATCGTAGGGGTGACTGGCTACACCTTC. Translation: CASSIVGVTGYTF.

This clone was detected once. V is TRBV15 and J is TRBJ1-1; D uncertain. CDR3 length equals 13 residues. The V gene lost 0 bases and the J gene lost 11 bases, with 13 bases spanning the gap. Germline assignment: CDR1 LNHNV and CDR2 YYDKDF (reference sequence). CDR3 coding DNA: TGTGCCACCAGCAGAGATCGGGCGGGGAGCGCTTTCTTT. This encodes CATSRDRAGSAFF.

The chain joins TRBV27 to TRBJ1-1, with D hard to call. The CDR3 is made up of 11 amino acids. Germline assignment: CDR1 MNHEY and CDR2 SMNVEV (reference sequence). V lost 6 bases to trimming and J lost 5 bases, with 7 bases between them. DNA of the CDR3: TGTGCCAGCAGAGGCAGGACTGAAGCTTTCTTT. Translating it yields CASRGRTEAFF.

The chain employs TRBV5-1 and TRBJ1-3; D is perhaps TRBD1 (5 bases). Trimming pared 2 bases from V and 1 base from J, leaving 10 bases between. Germline lookup yields CDR1 SGHRS and CDR2 YFSETQ. This CDR3 region has 15 residues. CDR3 DNA: TGCGCCAGCAGCTTAGCTGCAGGGTCTGGAAACACCATATATTTT. Translated: CASSLAAGSGNTIYF.